This T cell receptor beta chain was observed in a study of patients and donors after allogeneic stem cell transplantation. This clonotype has a handful of counts. MiXCR was run by TCRdb on the RT-PCR reads, yielding one entry per CDR3 protein. The sample yields around 170,000 distinct CDR3 sequences, about a quarter seen once. Trimming cost V 2 bases and J 5 bases, with 15 bases left between them. The CDR3 runs 16 residues. The TCR was taken from a human donor who was either an allogeneic HSCT recipient or a stem cell or donor lymphocyte infusion donor (not recorded which). It is not recorded whose cells these are; they may come from a transplant donor. The chain couples TRBV23-1 to TRBJ2-2, with a weak D call TRBD2 (5 bases). TRBV23-1 is an ORF, with its function uncertain. The sequencing sample was made of blood, either unsorted or a sorted T cell fraction (not recorded which). The CDR3 loop reads CASSQDARGWTGELFF. DNA for the CDR3: TGCGCCAGCAGTCAAGATGCCCGGGGTTGGACCGGGGAGCTGTTTTTT.